This TCR beta chain appears in the sequencing data of a study of tumour-infiltrating T cells in Burkitt lymphoma. Study details: Repertoire clonality predicted overall and progression-free survival.

CDR3 size: 12 residues. Per the germline V gene, CDR1 is MNHNY and CDR2 is SVGAGI (reference sequence). Trimming cost V 4 bases and J 10 bases, with 13 bases left between them. TCRdb's table, derived via immunoSEQ multiplex PCR, lists solely in-frame clones and lacks some. The data hold some 13,000 clones, with approximately 83% observed a single time. The receptor comes from a human donor with diffuse large B-cell lymphoma. Sequenced input: tumor tissue. V is TRBV6-6 and J is TRBJ1-1, with D unresolved. This CDR3 reads CASSFGGDGAFF. The CDR3 DNA is TGTGCCAGCAGTTTCGGTGGAGACGGAGCTTTCTTT.